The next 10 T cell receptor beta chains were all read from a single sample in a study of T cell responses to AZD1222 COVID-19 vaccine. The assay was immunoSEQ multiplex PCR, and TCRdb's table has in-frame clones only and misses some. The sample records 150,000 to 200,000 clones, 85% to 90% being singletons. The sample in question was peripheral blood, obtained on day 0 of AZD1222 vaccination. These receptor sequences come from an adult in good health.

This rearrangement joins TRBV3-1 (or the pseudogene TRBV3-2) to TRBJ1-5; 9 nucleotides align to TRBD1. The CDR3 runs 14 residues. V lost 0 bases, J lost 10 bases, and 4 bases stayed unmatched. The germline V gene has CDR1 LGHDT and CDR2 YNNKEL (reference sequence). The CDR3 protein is CASSQEGQGSPQHF. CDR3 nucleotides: TGTGCCAGCAGCCAAGAGGGACAGGGCTCACCCCAGCATTTT.

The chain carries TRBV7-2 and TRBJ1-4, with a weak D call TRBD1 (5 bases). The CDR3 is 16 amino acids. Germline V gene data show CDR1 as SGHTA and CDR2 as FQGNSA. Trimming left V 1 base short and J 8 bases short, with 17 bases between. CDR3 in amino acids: CASSLGEAAGWEKLFF. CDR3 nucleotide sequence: TGTGCCAGCAGCTTAGGGGAGGCGGCAGGGTGGGAAAAACTGTTTTTT.

The CDR3 region has the DNA TGTGCCAGCAGCTCCAGCTATGGGCACTACGAGCAGTACTTC. Its protein is CASSSSYGHYEQYF. The chain employs TRBV7-2 and TRBJ2-7; D remains unclear. The CDR3 runs 14 residues. The V gene lost 4 bases and the J gene lost 3 bases, with 13 bases spanning the gap. Germline V gene lookup returns CDR1 SGHTA and CDR2 FQGNSA.

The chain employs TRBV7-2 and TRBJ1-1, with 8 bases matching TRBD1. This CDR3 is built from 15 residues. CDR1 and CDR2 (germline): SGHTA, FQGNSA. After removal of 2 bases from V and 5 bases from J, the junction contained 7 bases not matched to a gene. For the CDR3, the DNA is TGTGCCAGCAGCTTATTCGGACAGGGTAGAACTGAAGCTTTCTTT. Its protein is CASSLFGQGRTEAFF.

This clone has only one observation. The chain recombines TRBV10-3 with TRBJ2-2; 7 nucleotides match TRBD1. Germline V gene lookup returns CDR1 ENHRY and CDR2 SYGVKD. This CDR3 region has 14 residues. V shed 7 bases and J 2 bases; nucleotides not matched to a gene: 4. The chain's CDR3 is CAIKGQHNTGELFF. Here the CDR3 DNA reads TGTGCCATCAAGGGACAGCATAACACCGGGGAGCTGTTTTTT.

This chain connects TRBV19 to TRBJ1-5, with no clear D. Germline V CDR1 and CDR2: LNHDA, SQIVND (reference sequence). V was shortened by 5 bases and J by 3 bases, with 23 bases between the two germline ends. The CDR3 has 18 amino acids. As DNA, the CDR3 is TGTGCCAGTAGTCTCAACCCAATCCGGTCTCCGACCAATCAGCCCCAGCATTTT. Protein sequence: CASSLNPIRSPTNQPQHF.

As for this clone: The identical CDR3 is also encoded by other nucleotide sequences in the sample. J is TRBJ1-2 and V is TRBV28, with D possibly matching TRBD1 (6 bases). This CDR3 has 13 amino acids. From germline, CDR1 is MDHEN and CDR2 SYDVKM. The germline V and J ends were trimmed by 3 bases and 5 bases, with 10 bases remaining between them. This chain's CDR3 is CASSFLQGYGYTF. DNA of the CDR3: TGTGCCAGCAGTTTCCTACAGGGTTATGGCTACACCTTC.

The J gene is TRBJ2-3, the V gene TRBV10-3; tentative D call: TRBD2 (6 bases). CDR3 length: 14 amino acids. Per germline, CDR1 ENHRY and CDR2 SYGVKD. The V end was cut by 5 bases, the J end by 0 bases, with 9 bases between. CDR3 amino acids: CAISSGESTDTQYF. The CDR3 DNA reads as TGTGCCATCAGTTCGGGGGAAAGCACAGATACGCAGTATTTT.

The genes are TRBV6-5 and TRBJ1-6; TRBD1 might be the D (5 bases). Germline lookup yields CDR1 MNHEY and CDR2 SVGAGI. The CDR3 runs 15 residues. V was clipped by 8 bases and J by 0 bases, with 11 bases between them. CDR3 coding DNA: TGTGCCAGCGGGGCGGGAAGCTCCTATAATTCACCCCTCCACTTT. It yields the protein CASGAGSSYNSPLHF.

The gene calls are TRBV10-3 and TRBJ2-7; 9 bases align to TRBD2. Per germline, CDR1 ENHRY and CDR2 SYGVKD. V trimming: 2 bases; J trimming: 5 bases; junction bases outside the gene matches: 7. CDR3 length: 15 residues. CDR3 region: CAISEARTSAHEQYF. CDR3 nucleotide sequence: TGTGCCATCAGTGAGGCCCGGACTAGCGCGCACGAGCAGTACTTC.